The 24 T cell receptor beta chains below all came from one sample that was sequenced in a study of tumor-infiltrating lymphocytes in primary liver carcinoma. The investigators made TCR beta cDNA from around 540 ng total RNA, using a constant-region primer. Researchers made the TCR beta libraries by running three nested multiplex PCR rounds with slightly modified ARM-PCR. A C-beta reverse primer and TRBV1-TRBV30 forward primers served in each of the first two PCR rounds, at 9 to 11 cycles apiece. TCRdb fed the multiplex PCR reads into MiXCR, producing one record per CDR3 protein. The sample lists about 100,000 distinct CDR3 sequences, 55% to 80% occurring once. Co-extraction yielded RNA and DNA from 20-30 mg of unsorted bulk tissue. The material sequenced was liver tumor tissue from sampling region 2. The subset denotes: tumor region T2, inferior pole. These receptors all stem from a woman in her fifties or sixties with primary liver carcinoma and hepatitis B virus infection.

The V call is TRBV11-2, the J call TRBJ2-3; D gene unclear. V lost 5 bases to trimming and J lost 8 bases, with 17 bases between them. The germline V gene has CDR1 SGHAT and CDR2 FQNNGV. The CDR3 is 14 residues long. The CDR3 nucleotides are TGTGCCAGCAGCATGAGGCTTCCCATAGTTACGCAGTATTTT. Translation: CASSMRLPIVTQYF.

Notes on this clonotype: Since a much larger clone is just one base distant, this may be a read error. The rearrangement links TRBV6-6 to TRBJ1-2; D is unresolved. Germline values: CDR1 MNHNY, CDR2 SVGAGI (reference sequence). The CDR3 is 15 amino acids. The CDR3 DNA reads TGTGCCAGCAGTTACAGGGATCCCGGAATCTATGGCTACATCTTC. Translating gives CASSYRDPGIYGYIF.

The chain combines TRBV28 with TRBJ2-3, with TRBD1 identical over 7 bases. J gave up 4 bases and V 6 bases, and 4 bases lay outside the gene matches. The CDR3 runs to 13 residues. The germline CDR1 and CDR2 sequences are MDHEN and SYDVKM. CDR3 protein: CASRLQGADTQYF. The CDR3 DNA reads as TGTGCCAGCAGACTCCAGGGGGCAGATACGCAGTATTTT.

To note about this clonotype: Its ends do not fully match the called genes, so a read error is possible. The rearrangement uses TRBV5-1 and TRBJ2-7; 7 bases match TRBD1. The CDR3 loop spans 14 amino acids. From germline, CDR1 is SGHRS and CDR2 YFSETQ. The CDR3 nucleotides read TGCCCCAGCAGCTTGGGACAGCAGATCTACGAGCAGTACTTC. This sequence encodes CPSSLGQQIYEQYF. Variable domain in full (rest from reference TRBV5-1 and TRBJ2-7): KAGVTQTPRYLIKTRGQQVTLSCSPISGHRSVSWYQQTPGQGLQFLFEYFSETQRNKGNFPGRFSGRQFSNSRSEMNVSTLELGDSALYLCPSSLGQQIYEQYFGPGTRLTVT.

The chain joins TRBV12-3 or TRBV12-4 to TRBJ1-1; D perhaps matches TRBD1 (5 bases). The CDR3 is 13 amino acids. CDR3 residues: CTSSLIRGTEAFF. Written as DNA, the CDR3 is TGTACTAGCAGTTTGATAAGGGGCACTGAAGCTTTCTTT.

At least ten counts were recorded for this clonotype. The CDR3 loop is CASSFGGNLYGYTF. The CDR3 bases are TGTGCCAGCAGTTTCGGGGGCAATCTCTATGGCTACACCTTC. The chain carries TRBV28 and TRBJ1-2, with D maybe TRBD1 (6 bases). Trimming removed 3 bases from V and 4 bases from J, with 12 bases in between. The CDR3 sequence is 14 residues long. CDR1 is MDHEN and CDR2 is SYDVKM in the germline V gene.

The gene calls are TRBV12-3 or TRBV12-4 and TRBJ2-1; 7 bases are shared with TRBD2. The CDR3 is 15 amino acids. Trimming removed 0 bases from V and 7 bases from J; junction bases left unmatched: 6. CDR3 sequence: CASSLARELINEQFF. CDR3 in DNA: TGTGCCAGCAGTTTAGCGCGGGAGTTAATTAATGAGCAGTTCTTC.

There are a few counts of this clonotype. The rearrangement links TRBV11-3 to TRBJ2-1; D call uncertain. The V gene lost 4 bases and the J gene lost 8 bases, with 9 bases spanning the gap. Looked up from germline, CDR1 is SGHNT and CDR2 is YENEEA. CDR3 size: 12 residues. CDR3 in amino acids: CASSSKFDEQFF. The CDR3 DNA reads as TGTGCCAGCAGCTCCAAATTCGATGAGCAGTTCTTC.

A note on this clonotype: The conserved phenylalanine or tryptophan is not found at the CDR3 terminus, so this likely reflects a read error. The DNA is omitted, as the CDR3 cannot be located on it reliably, and the CDR3 follows TCRdb's listing. The CDR3 protein is CASSFRTNTDTQCL. The rearrangement uses TRBV11-3 and TRBJ2-3. Germline V gene sequence: CDR1 SGHNT, CDR2 YENEEA. The CDR3 spans 14 amino acids, including both terminal residues.

This chain uses TRBV5-1 with TRBJ2-1, with D maybe TRBD2 (6 bases). The V end lost 4 bases, the J end lost 9 bases, and 14 bases lay between the germline ends. CDR3 length: 13 amino acids. From germline, CDR1 is SGHRS and CDR2 YFSETQ. DNA of the CDR3: TGCGCCAGCAGCCTACCGGACTATTTTGAGCAGTTCTTC. Translated: CASSLPDYFEQFF.

The chain carries TRBV18 and TRBJ1-2; TRBD1 is a possible D gene (6 bases). Germline CDR1 is KGHSH and CDR2 is LQKENI. The CDR3 has 14 residues. Trimming stripped 3 bases from V and 8 bases from J, with 16 bases between. In DNA, the CDR3 is TGTGCCAGCTCACCCGCCTCCACAGGGAAGGGCTACACCTTC. It yields the protein CASSPASTGKGYTF.

This clonotype turned up a few times. It may be a read error: a sequence one base away is much more abundant. The gene calls are TRBV28 and TRBJ1-2, with D possibly TRBD1 on 5 matching bases. This CDR3 is built from 15 residues. Looked up from germline, CDR1 is MDHEN and CDR2 is SYDVKM. The CDR3 DNA follows: TGTGCCAACAGTCCGAGGACACCTCGGGGGTATGGCTACACCTTC. Translation gives CANSPRTPRGYGYTF.

The chain carries TRBV7-2 and TRBJ2-7; D may match TRBD1 or TRBD2 (6 bases each). Germline loops: CDR1 SGHTA, CDR2 FQGNSA. Trimming removed 4 bases at V and 1 base at J, with 17 bases between. The CDR3 is made up of 16 amino acids. CDR3 nucleotides: TGTGCCAGCAGCTGGAAAGTGGGGGGCCCTTCCTACGAGCAGTACTTC. It specifies CASSWKVGGPSYEQYF.

This clonotype was detected many times. The chain employs TRBV6-1 and TRBJ1-1; D unclear. V gave up 0 bases and J gave up 3 bases, with 8 bases separating them. The length of the CDR3 is 14 residues. From germline, CDR1 is MNHNS and CDR2 SASEGT. CDR3 region: CASSEAGWDTEAFF. The CDR3 nucleotides read TGTGCCAGCAGTGAAGCCGGGTGGGACACTGAAGCTTTCTTT.

Turning to this clonotype: Here the CDR3 omits its conserved ending phenylalanine or tryptophan, so a read error is the likely source. The chain has TRBV6-6 and TRBJ2-2, with 7 nucleotides matching TRBD2. The CDR3 has 15 residues. Germline values: CDR1 MNHNY, CDR2 SVGAGI (reference sequence). The ends lost 6 bases at V and 4 bases at J; junction bases unmatched: 8. CDR3 residues: CASRYTSAGTGELFS. CDR3 sequence (DNA): TGTGCCAGCAGATACACTAGCGCGGGCACCGGGGAGCTGTTTTCT.

As for this clonotype: Germline is not matched at one junction end, which may reflect a read error. The chain couples TRBV12-3 or TRBV12-4 to TRBJ1-1; 12 positions agree with TRBD1. The CDR3 is made up of 15 amino acids. CDR3 in amino acids: CANSLGDRGQTEAFF. The CDR3 coding sequence is TGTGCCAACAGTTTAGGGGACAGGGGGCAGACTGAAGCTTTCTTT.

This clonotype was detected only once. One junction end does not reproduce the germline sequence, and a read error may be involved. The chain employs TRBV6-5 and TRBJ1-2; D is perhaps TRBD1 (5 bases). The germline V gene encodes CDR1 MNHEY and CDR2 SVGAGI. The CDR3 spans 14 residues. CDR3 residues: CASSYQGRNYSYTF. The CDR3 DNA sequence: TGTGCCAGCAGTTACCAGGGTCGGAACTATAGCTACACCTTC.

A note on this clonotype: A much larger clone lies one base from this, so it may be a read error. The chain joins TRBV5-8 to TRBJ2-3; D may be TRBD1 or TRBD2 (5 bases each). The length of the CDR3 is 15 residues. V lost 2 bases, J lost 2 bases, and 12 bases lay in between. Germline V gene lookup returns CDR1 SGHTS and CDR2 YDEGEE. CDR3: CASSFGTHSTDTQYF. CDR3 bases: TGTGCCAGCAGCTTTGGGACCCATTCCACAGATACGCAGTATTTT.

Concerning this clonotype: A junction end diverges from the germline sequence, so it may reflect a read error. This chain connects TRBV12-3 or TRBV12-4 to TRBJ2-6; perhaps D is TRBD1 or TRBD2 (5 bases each). The CDR3 covers 15 residues. CDR3 residues: CASSKTVAGANVQTF. The DNA for the CDR3 is TGTGCCAGCAGCAAGACAGTGGCCGGGGCCAACGTCCAGACTTTC.

On this clonotype itself: Because the CDR3 is missing its conserved closing phenylalanine or tryptophan, this is likely a read error. V and J are TRBV5-4 and TRBJ2-4; D may correspond to TRBD1 or TRBD2 (5 bases each). In germline, CDR1 is SGHNT, CDR2 YYREEE (reference sequence). The CDR3 is 13 residues long. Trimming shortened V by 6 bases and J by 8 bases, and 15 bases separated the two germline ends. This CDR3 is CASNFGTEYIQYY. In DNA form, the CDR3 reads TGTGCCAGCAATTTCGGGACGGAATACATTCAGTACTAC.

On this clonotype: Germline and junction disagree at one end, which may indicate a read error. The chain links TRBV11-2 to TRBJ2-3; TRBD2 is a possible D gene (7 bases). The CDR3 is 17 residues long. Germline V CDR1 and CDR2: SGHAT, FQNNGV. CDR3 sequence reads: CACSLGGLTYTPDTQYF. The CDR3 DNA reads as TGTGCCTGCAGCTTAGGGGGACTAACGTACACACCAGATACGCAGTATTTT.

With regard to this clonotype: Because it lacks the conserved phenylalanine or tryptophan at the end, this CDR3 is likely a read error. The CDR3 loop is CASSLGLGSQETQYI. The DNA for the CDR3 is TGTGCCAGCAGTTTGGGGCTGGGGTCGCAAGAGACCCAGTACATC. The chain recombines TRBV11-2 with TRBJ2-5, with D perhaps TRBD1 (5 bases). Germline V gives CDR1 SGHAT, CDR2 FQNNGV. V was cut by 6 bases and J by 2 bases, with 16 bases left in between. The CDR3 is 15 amino acids.

This chain connects TRBV9 to TRBJ1-2; TRBD1 is a possible D gene (5 bases). Germline CDR1 is SGDLS and CDR2 is YYNGEE. This CDR3 is built from 14 residues. V lost 6 bases and J 4 bases, leaving 16 bases between the germline ends. This CDR3 is CASTLQQVGYGYTF. The CDR3 nucleotides read TGTGCCAGCACCCTACAACAGGTTGGCTATGGCTACACCTTC.

This clonotype was seen many times. The rearrangement links TRBV28 to TRBJ2-7; possibly TRBD1 for D (6 bases). Deletions cut 4 bases from V and 3 bases from J, with 28 bases between. This CDR3 is built from 19 residues. Germline V lookup: CDR1 MDHEN, CDR2 SYDVKM. The CDR3 nucleotides are TGTGCCAGCAGTTCTCAGAGGGGACACATAAACCCTGGGGACTACGAGCAGTACTTC. Translation gives CASSSQRGHINPGDYEQYF.